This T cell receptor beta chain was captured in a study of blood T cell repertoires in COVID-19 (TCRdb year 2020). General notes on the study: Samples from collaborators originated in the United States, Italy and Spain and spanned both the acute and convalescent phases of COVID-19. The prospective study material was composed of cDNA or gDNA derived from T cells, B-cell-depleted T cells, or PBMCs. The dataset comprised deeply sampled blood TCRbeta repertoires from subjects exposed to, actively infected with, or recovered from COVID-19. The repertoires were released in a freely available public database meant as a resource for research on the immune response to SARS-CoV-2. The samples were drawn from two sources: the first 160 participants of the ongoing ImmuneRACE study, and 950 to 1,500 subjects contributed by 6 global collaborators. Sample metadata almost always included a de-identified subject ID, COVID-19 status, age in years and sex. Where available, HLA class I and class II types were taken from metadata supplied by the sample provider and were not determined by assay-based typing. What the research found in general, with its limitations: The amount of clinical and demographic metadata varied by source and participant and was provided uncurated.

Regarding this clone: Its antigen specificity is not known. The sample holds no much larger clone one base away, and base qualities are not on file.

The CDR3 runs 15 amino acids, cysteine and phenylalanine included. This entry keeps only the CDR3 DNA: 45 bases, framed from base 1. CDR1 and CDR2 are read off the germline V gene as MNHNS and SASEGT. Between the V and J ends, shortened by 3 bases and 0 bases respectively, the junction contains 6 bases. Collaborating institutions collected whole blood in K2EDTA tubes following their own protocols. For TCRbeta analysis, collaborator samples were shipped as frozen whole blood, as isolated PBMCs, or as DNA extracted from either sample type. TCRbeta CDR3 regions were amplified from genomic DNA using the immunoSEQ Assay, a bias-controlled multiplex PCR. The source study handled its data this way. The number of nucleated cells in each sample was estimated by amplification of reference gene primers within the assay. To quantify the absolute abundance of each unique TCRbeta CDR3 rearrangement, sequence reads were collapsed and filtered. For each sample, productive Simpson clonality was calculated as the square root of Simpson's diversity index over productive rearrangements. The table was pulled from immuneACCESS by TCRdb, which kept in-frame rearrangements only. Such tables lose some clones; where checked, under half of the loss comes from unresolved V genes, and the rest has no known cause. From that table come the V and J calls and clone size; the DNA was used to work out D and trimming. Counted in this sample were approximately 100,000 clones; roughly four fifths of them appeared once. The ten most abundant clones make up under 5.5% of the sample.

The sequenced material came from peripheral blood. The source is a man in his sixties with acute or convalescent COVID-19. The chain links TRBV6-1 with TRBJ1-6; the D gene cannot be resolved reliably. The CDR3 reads CASSEGSSYNSPLHF. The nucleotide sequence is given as TGTGCCAGCAGTGAGGGGAGCTCCTATAATTCACCCCTCCACTTT.